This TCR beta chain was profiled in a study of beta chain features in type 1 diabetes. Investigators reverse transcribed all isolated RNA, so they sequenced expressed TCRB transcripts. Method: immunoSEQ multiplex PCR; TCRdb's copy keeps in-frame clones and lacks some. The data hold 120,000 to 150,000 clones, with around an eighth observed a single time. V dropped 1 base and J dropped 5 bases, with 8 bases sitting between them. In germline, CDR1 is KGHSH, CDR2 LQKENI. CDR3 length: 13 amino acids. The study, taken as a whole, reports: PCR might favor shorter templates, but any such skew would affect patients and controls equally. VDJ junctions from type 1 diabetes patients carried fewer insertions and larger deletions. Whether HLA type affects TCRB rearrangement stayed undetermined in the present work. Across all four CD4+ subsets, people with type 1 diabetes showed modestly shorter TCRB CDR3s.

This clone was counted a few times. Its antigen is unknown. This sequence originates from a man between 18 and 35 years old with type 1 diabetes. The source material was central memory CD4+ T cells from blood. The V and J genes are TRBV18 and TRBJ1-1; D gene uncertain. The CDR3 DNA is TGTGCCAGCTCACCACAGGGATGGACTGAAGCTTTCTTT. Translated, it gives CASSPQGWTEAFF.